This TCR beta chain was profiled in a study of blood T cells in healthy people across ages. Next came a second PCR, run for about 6 to 12 cycles, which used a sample-barcoded 5' primer along with a J-beta primer mix. MiXCR was run by TCRdb on the 5' RACE reads, yielding one entry per CDR3 protein. The data hold fewer than 900,000 distinct CDR3 sequences, with more than 40% observed a single time. The CDR3 has 15 residues. Germline CDR1 and CDR2: DFQATT and SNEGSKA (reference sequence). The source of this sequence is a woman aged 55-70 years in good health. Sample: blood. The chain joins TRBV20-1 to TRBJ2-5; 9 nucleotides agree with TRBD2. TRBJ2-7 matches the DNA end more closely, so the J call is doubtful. CDR3 in amino acids: CSARDRVSGGHEQYF. The CDR3 region has the DNA TGCAGTGCTAGAGATCGAGTTAGCGGGGGCCACGAGCAGTACTTC.